This T cell receptor (beta chain) stems from a study of blood T cell repertoires in COVID-19. As for the study in general: Sites in the United States, Italy and Spain provided acute and convalescent COVID-19 samples. The analysed material was cDNA or gDNA that came from T cells, B-cell-depleted T cells, or PBMCs.

Germline assignment: CDR1 PRHDT and CDR2 FYEKMQ (reference sequence). Trimming cost V 5 bases and J 4 bases; bases outside gene matches: 11. The CDR3 covers 16 residues. Original methodology: Amplification from reference gene primers served as the basis for estimated nucleated cell counts. The repertoire was sequenced with immunoSEQ multiplex PCR; TCRdb's copy has only in-frame clones and lacks some. V, J and clone size were drawn from that table, and D and trimming were deduced from the DNA. Here the sample spans roughly 120,000 clones, roughly 80% being singletons. The receptor was isolated from a woman aged 40 to 55 with acute or convalescent COVID-19. Specimen: peripheral blood. V is TRBV13 and J is TRBJ2-5; 9 bases are a match to TRBD1. CDR3 region: CASSGRDRESRETQYF. The CDR3 DNA sequence: TGTGCCAGCAGCGGTAGGGACAGGGAATCTCGAGAGACCCAGTACTTC. Using reference TRBV13 and TRBJ2-5 for the parts outside the CDR3, the full variable domain is AAGVIQSPRHLIKEKRETATLKCYPIPRHDTVYWYQQGPGQDPQFLISFYEKMQSDKGSIPDRFSAQQFSDYHSELNMSSLELGDSALYFCASSGRDRESRETQYFGPGTRLLVL.